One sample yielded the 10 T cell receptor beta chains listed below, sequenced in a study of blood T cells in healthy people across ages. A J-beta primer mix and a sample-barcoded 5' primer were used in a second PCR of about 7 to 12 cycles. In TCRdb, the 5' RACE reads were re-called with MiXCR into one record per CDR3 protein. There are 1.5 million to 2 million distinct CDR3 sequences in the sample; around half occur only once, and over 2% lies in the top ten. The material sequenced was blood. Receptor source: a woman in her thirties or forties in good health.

The CDR3, as DNA: TGCGCCAGCAACAACCGGGACAGGGAAGGCACAGATACGCAGTATTTT. This encodes CASNNRDREGTDTQYF. This rearrangement joins TRBV5-1 to TRBJ2-3; 9 bases agree with TRBD1. Germline loops: CDR1 SGHRS, CDR2 YFSETQ. The V segment lost 6 bases and the J segment 1 base; nucleotides outside the gene matches: 9. This CDR3 has 16 residues.

Written as DNA, the CDR3 is TGTGCCAGCAGCTTAGCAGCGACTAGCGGGGTTAGTGAGCAGTTCTTC. Protein product: CASSLAATSGVSEQFF. V and J are TRBV7-6 and TRBJ2-1; 11 bases map to TRBD2. Looked up from germline, CDR1 is SGHVS and CDR2 is FNYEAQ. The V and J ends lost 0 bases and 9 bases, in that order; junction bases with no gene match: 7. The CDR3 runs to 16 residues.

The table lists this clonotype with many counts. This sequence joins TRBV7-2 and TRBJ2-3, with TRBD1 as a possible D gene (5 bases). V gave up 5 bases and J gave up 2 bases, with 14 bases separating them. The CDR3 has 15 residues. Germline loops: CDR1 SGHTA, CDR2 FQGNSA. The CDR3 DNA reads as TGTGCCAGCAGCCTAGGGGCCGGACCCACAGATACGCAGTATTTT. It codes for CASSLGAGPTDTQYF.

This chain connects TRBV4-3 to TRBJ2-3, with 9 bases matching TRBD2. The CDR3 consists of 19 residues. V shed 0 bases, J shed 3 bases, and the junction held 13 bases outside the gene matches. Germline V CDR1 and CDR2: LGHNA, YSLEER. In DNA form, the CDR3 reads TGCGCCAGCAGCCAAGATCTTAGGCGGGGGGGCCAGGATACAGATACGCAGTATTTT. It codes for CASSQDLRRGGQDTDTQYF.

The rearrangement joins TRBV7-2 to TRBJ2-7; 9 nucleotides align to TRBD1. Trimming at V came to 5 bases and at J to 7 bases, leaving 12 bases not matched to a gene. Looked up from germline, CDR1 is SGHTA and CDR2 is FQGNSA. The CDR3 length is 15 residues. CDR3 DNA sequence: TGTGCCAGCAGCCTCGTCGAGGGACAGGGAGGGGAGCAGTACTTC. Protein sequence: CASSLVEGQGGEQYF.

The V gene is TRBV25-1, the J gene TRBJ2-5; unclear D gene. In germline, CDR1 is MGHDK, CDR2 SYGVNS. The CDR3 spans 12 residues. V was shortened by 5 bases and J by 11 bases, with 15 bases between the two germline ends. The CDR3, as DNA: TGTGCCAGCAGTCGACCCTTCAATGAGCAGTACTTC. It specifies CASSRPFNEQYF.

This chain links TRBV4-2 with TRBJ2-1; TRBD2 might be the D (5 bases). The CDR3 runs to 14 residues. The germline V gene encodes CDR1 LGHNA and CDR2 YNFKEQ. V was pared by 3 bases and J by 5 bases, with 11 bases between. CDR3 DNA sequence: TGTGCCAGCAGCCAGGGCGGGCTCGACAATGAGCAGTTCTTC. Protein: CASSQGGLDNEQFF.

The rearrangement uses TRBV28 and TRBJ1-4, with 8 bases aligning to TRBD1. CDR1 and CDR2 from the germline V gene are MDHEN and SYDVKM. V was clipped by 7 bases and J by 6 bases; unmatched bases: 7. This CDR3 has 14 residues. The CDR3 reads CASNLQGVDEKLFF. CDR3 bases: TGTGCCAGCAATCTACAGGGGGTGGATGAAAAACTGTTTTTT. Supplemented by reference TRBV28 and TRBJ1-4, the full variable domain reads DVKVTQSSRYLVKRTGEKVFLECVQDMDHENMFWYRQDPGLGLRLIYFSYDVKMKEKGDIPEGYSVSREKKERFSLILESASTNQTSMYLCASNLQGVDEKLFFGSGTQLSVL.

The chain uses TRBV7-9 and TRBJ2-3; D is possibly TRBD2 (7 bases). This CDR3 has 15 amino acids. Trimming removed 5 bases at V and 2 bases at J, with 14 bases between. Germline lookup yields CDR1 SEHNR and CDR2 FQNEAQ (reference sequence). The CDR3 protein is CASSPARGATDTQYF. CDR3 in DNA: TGTGCCAGCAGCCCCGCCCGGGGGGCCACAGATACGCAGTATTTT.

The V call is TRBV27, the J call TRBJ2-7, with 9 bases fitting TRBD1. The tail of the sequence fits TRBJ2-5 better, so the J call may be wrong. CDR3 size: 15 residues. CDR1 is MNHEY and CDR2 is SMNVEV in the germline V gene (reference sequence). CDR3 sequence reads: CASSLYRGQRETQYF. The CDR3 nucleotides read TGTGCCAGCAGTTTATACAGGGGGCAGAGGGAGACCCAGTACTTC.